The present T cell receptor (beta chain) was sequenced within a study of T cell responses to AZD1222 COVID-19 vaccine. Notes on the study in general: Just a handful of AZD1222 recipients were seropositive at baseline.

The table came from immunoSEQ multiplex PCR; TCRdb's copy has only in-frame clones and leaves some out. This sample has about 45,000 clones, with about four fifths found just once. This clone appeared a single time. Its antigen is unidentified. Trimming removed 2 bases from V and 8 bases from J; junction bases left unmatched: 10. CDR3 length: 16 residues. Per germline, CDR1 KGHSH and CDR2 LQKENI. The source is an adult who received the MenACWY meningococcal vaccine as a control. The rearrangement links TRBV18 to TRBJ2-1, with TRBD1 matching 9 bases. The sample here was peripheral blood, taken 28 days after the second dose of the MenACWY control vaccine. The CDR3 region has the DNA TGTGCCAGCTCACCAAAGACCGGGACAGGGATACATGAGCAGTTCTTC. As protein: CASSPKTGTGIHEQFF.